Presented here are 12 T cell receptor beta chains from one specimen sequenced in a study of T cell responses to AZD1222 COVID-19 vaccine. Produced via immunoSEQ multiplex PCR; TCRdb's table is partial and in-frame only. In the table there are about 97,000 clones, approximately 90% of which are singletons. Sample: peripheral blood, taken on day 0 of AZD1222 vaccination. All receptors derive from an adult in good health.

This clone was counted once. The chain uses TRBV18 and TRBJ1-3; 7 bases are a match to TRBD1. Germline loops: CDR1 KGHSH, CDR2 LQKENI. This CDR3 spans 15 amino acids. Unmatched junction bases numbered 8, after V lost 6 bases and J lost 3 bases. Written as DNA, the CDR3 is TGTGCCAGCTCGCCATCGACAGGGTATGGAAACACCATATATTTT. This codes for CASSPSTGYGNTIYF.

The V and J genes are TRBV3-1 (or the pseudogene TRBV3-2) and TRBJ2-7; D is unclear. Germline values: CDR1 LGHDT, CDR2 YNNKEL (reference sequence). The CDR3 is 16 amino acids. The V gene lost 0 bases and the J gene lost 5 bases, with 17 bases spanning the gap. As DNA, the CDR3 is TGTGCCAGCAGCCAAGAGGTCGGAATCCCATTCCACGAGCAGTACTTC. Translation: CASSQEVGIPFHEQYF.

The rearrangement joins TRBV7-9 to TRBJ1-2; weak D call: TRBD1 (6 bases). Trimming pared 5 bases from V and 4 bases from J, leaving 14 bases between. Germline V gene lookup returns CDR1 SEHNR and CDR2 FQNEAQ (reference sequence). This CDR3 has 14 amino acids. As DNA, the CDR3 is TGTGCCAGCAGCCCGACAGGTACCACCTATGGCTACACCTTC. Translation: CASSPTGTTYGYTF.

The J gene is TRBJ2-5, the V gene TRBV7-6; D ambiguous. There are 11 residues in the CDR3. The germline CDR1 and CDR2 sequences are SGHVS and FNYEAQ. V lost 6 bases and J lost 1, with 3 bases in between. In DNA, the CDR3 is TGTGCCAGCAGTCCCCAAGAGACCCAGTACTTC. It translates to CASSPQETQYF.

V and J are TRBV5-1 and TRBJ1-1; D unclear. Germline lookup yields CDR1 SGHRS and CDR2 YFSETQ. The CDR3 sequence is 16 residues long. V was shortened by 0 bases and J by 1 base, with 13 bases between the two germline ends. CDR3 protein: CASSLGQTNSNTEAFF. CDR3 DNA: TGCGCCAGCAGCTTGGGTCAGACTAATTCGAACACTGAAGCTTTCTTT.

This chain joins TRBV3-1 (or the pseudogene TRBV3-2) and TRBJ2-7; either TRBD1 or TRBD2 may supply D (6 bases each). CDR1 LGHDT and CDR2 YNNKEL come from the germline V gene (reference sequence). The V end lost 8 bases, the J end lost 4 bases, and 12 bases lay between the germline ends. This CDR3 region has 12 residues. The CDR3 DNA is TGTGCCAGCGGGGGGCTTAGTTACGAGCAGTACTTC. It is translated as CASGGLSYEQYF.

This chain connects TRBV9 to TRBJ2-6; D uncertain. Trimming took off 0 bases at V and 1 base at J, with 2 bases between the two ends. Germline loops: CDR1 SGDLS, CDR2 YYNGEE. This CDR3 spans 14 amino acids. CDR3 amino acids: CASSVGSGANVLTF. CDR3 nucleotide sequence: TGTGCCAGCAGCGTAGGTTCTGGGGCCAACGTCCTGACTTTC.

The chain recombines TRBV4-3 with TRBJ2-7; 8 bases are shared with TRBD2. This CDR3 has 16 residues. Germline V gene sequence: CDR1 LGHNA, CDR2 YSLEER. The V and J ends lost 1 base and 4 bases, in that order; junction bases with no gene match: 9. The chain's CDR3 is CASSQGARGDTYEQYF. In nucleotides, the CDR3 is TGCGCCAGCAGCCAAGGAGCGCGGGGGGACACGTACGAGCAGTACTTC.

The chain carries TRBV5-6 and TRBJ2-7; D perhaps matches TRBD2 (5 bases). The CDR3 covers 14 residues. CDR1 is SGHDT, CDR2 YYEEEE, per germline. V lost 1 base and J 5 bases, leaving 13 bases between the germline ends. CDR3 sequence: CASSLPAGGHEQYF. The CDR3 region has the DNA TGTGCCAGCAGCTTGCCGGCAGGAGGACACGAGCAGTACTTC.

The chain joins TRBV27 to TRBJ2-7; tentatively, D is TRBD1 (6 bases). The germline CDR1 and CDR2 sequences are MNHEY and SMNVEV (reference sequence). The CDR3 has 14 residues. Trimming took 5 bases from V and 0 from J, leaving 11 bases between them. The CDR3 bases are TGTGCCAGCAGTGGCTACAGGGTCTCCTACGAGCAGTACTTC. Its protein is CASSGYRVSYEQYF.

The CDR3 here is CASSPRERTNEQFF. CDR3 DNA: TGTGCCAGCAGCCCAAGAGAGAGGACCAATGAGCAGTTCTTC. The chain uses TRBV3-1 (or the pseudogene TRBV3-2) and TRBJ2-1; D not certain. V lost 4 bases and J 6 bases, leaving 13 bases between the germline ends. Germline V CDR1 and CDR2: LGHDT, YNNKEL (reference sequence). This CDR3 is built from 14 residues.

The J gene is TRBJ1-4, the V gene TRBV11-2; 8 nucleotides agree with TRBD1. This CDR3 region has 15 residues. Looked up from germline, CDR1 is SGHAT and CDR2 is FQNNGV. V lost 6 bases to trimming and J lost 8 bases; unmatched junction nucleotides: 11. In DNA form, the CDR3 reads TGTGCCAGCAGAAACCGGACAGGGAGGAACGAAAAACTGTTTTTT. Its translation: CASRNRTGRNEKLFF.